These 13 T cell receptor beta chains were all obtained from the same sample, sequenced in a study of blood T cell repertoires in COVID-19. The data were produced by immunoSEQ multiplex PCR, yet TCRdb's version contains in-frame clones alone and is incomplete. In the table there are 70,000 to 95,000 clones, roughly nine tenths of which are singletons. Sequenced sample: peripheral blood. The receptor set was obtained from a human donor with active COVID-19. The donor label of this sample is uncertain.

This rearrangement joins TRBV9 to TRBJ2-3, with 7 positions matching TRBD2. V trimming: 4 bases; J trimming: 14 bases; junction bases outside the gene matches: 13. Germline assignment: CDR1 SGDLS and CDR2 YYNGEE. The CDR3 has 13 residues. Here the CDR3 DNA reads TGTGCCAGCAGCCCAGGGTTAGCGGGCGCGGGGTATTTT. Protein product: CASSPGLAGAGYF.

V and J are TRBV5-1 and TRBJ2-5; TRBD1 agrees at 9 bases. With 4 bases clipped from V and 2 bases from J, the junction kept 6 bases outside the gene matches. Germline V gene sequence: CDR1 SGHRS, CDR2 YFSETQ. This CDR3 is 15 amino acids long. Written as DNA, the CDR3 is TGCGCCAGCAGCCCCCGGGACAGGGATCAAGAGACCCAGTACTTC. Protein: CASSPRDRDQETQYF.

The chain joins TRBV4-3 to TRBJ2-6; unclear D gene. V was cut by 2 bases and J by 3 bases, with 5 bases left in between. Germline values: CDR1 LGHNA, CDR2 YSLEER. This CDR3 is 14 amino acids long. The chain's CDR3 is CASSQSSGANVLTF. For the CDR3, the DNA is TGCGCCAGCAGCCAATCTAGTGGGGCCAACGTCCTGACTTTC.

CDR3 in amino acids: CAWGAELMNTEAFF. In DNA, the CDR3 is TGTGCCTGGGGAGCGGAGCTCATGAACACTGAAGCTTTCTTT. The rearrangement links TRBV30 to TRBJ1-1; D gene uncertain. This CDR3 region has 14 residues. V was pared by 5 bases and J by 0 bases, with 13 bases between. Germline V lookup: CDR1 GTSNPN, CDR2 SVGIG (reference sequence).

This clone appeared a few times. This rearrangement joins TRBV27 to TRBJ2-7; tentative D call: TRBD1 (6 bases). The CDR3 has 15 residues. The V gene's germline CDR1 is MNHEY and CDR2 SMNVEV (reference sequence). V was pared by 3 bases and J by 2 bases, with 14 bases between. CDR3 residues: CASSFRGRFPYEQYF. The DNA for the CDR3 is TGTGCCAGCAGTTTCAGGGGTCGATTTCCCTACGAGCAGTACTTC.

This rearrangement joins TRBV2 to TRBJ1-4; weak D call: TRBD1 (5 bases). Looked up from germline, CDR1 is SNHLY and CDR2 is FYNNEI. The V end lost 6 bases, the J end lost 2 bases, and 22 bases lay between the germline ends. The CDR3 is made up of 18 amino acids. The CDR3 loop is CASSHIRDSYVTNEKLFF. CDR3 in DNA: TGTGCCAGCAGCCACATTCGGGACTCATATGTCACTAATGAAAAACTGTTTTTT.

The chain joins TRBV2 to TRBJ1-3, with TRBD1 identical over 8 bases. The CDR3 runs to 15 residues. Germline V gene data show CDR1 as SNHLY and CDR2 as FYNNEI. J lost 8 bases, V lost 1 base, and 7 bases had no gene match. The CDR3 sequence: CASSEETGTGHTIYF. CDR3 in DNA: TGTGCCAGCAGTGAAGAAACCGGGACAGGCCACACCATATATTTT.

The genes are TRBV7-9 and TRBJ1-1, with a weak D call TRBD1 (5 bases). Trimming stripped 5 bases from V and 7 bases from J, with 11 bases between. The CDR3 consists of 12 residues. The V gene's germline CDR1 is SEHNR and CDR2 FQNEAQ (reference sequence). The CDR3 coding sequence is TGTGCCAGCAGCCCGACAGTGGTTGAAGCTTTCTTT. This translates into CASSPTVVEAFF.

The genes are TRBV27 and TRBJ1-3; 8 positions match TRBD1. The CDR3 is 17 amino acids. V lost 0 bases to trimming and J lost 0 bases; unmatched junction nucleotides: 4. CDR1 and CDR2 (germline): MNHEY, SMNVEV (reference sequence). The CDR3 coding sequence is TGTGCCAGCAGTTTATCGGGGGGACAGGTCTCTGGAAACACCATATATTTT. Its translation: CASSLSGGQVSGNTIYF.

J is TRBJ2-7 and V is TRBV28; tentatively, D is TRBD1 (5 bases). V lost 7 bases and J 1 base, leaving 11 bases between the germline ends. This CDR3 region has 13 residues. From germline, CDR1 is MDHEN and CDR2 SYDVKM. Here the CDR3 DNA reads TGTGCCAGCATCCCCGACAGATCCTACGAGCAGTACTTC. Amino acids: CASIPDRSYEQYF.

The rearrangement joins TRBV5-8 to TRBJ1-1; 7 bases line up with TRBD1. V lost 2 bases and J lost 1; bases outside the gene matches: 17. Germline V gene data show CDR1 as SGHTS and CDR2 as YDEGEE. CDR3 size: 19 residues. The CDR3 spells CASSFTLKQGLRTNTEAFF. In DNA form, the CDR3 reads TGTGCCAGCAGCTTTACCCTCAAACAGGGGTTGAGGACGAACACTGAAGCTTTCTTT.

In its sample, this clone was seen once. The chain employs TRBV7-6 and TRBJ2-2; D remains ambiguous. The CDR3 is made up of 16 amino acids. Germline V gene sequence: CDR1 SGHVS, CDR2 FNYEAQ. Trimming left V 2 bases short and J 1 base short, with 11 bases between. In nucleotides, the CDR3 is TGTGCCAGCAGCTTATCCGCGGCTGGGAACACCGGGGAGCTGTTTTTT. Encoded protein: CASSLSAAGNTGELFF. Complete variable domain (other parts from reference TRBV7-6 and TRBJ2-2): GAGVSQSPRYKVTKRGQDVALRCDPISGHVSLYWYRQALGQGPEFLTYFNYEAQQDKSGLPNDRFSAERPEGSISTLTIQRTEQRDSAMYRCASSLSAAGNTGELFFGEGSRLTVL.

The chain carries TRBV29-1 and TRBJ1-2; TRBD1 matches at 9 bases. J was trimmed by 6 bases and V by 4 bases; bases with no gene match: 15. There are 16 residues in the CDR3. The germline CDR1 and CDR2 sequences are SQVTM and ANQGSEA. The CDR3 bases are TGCAGCGTTGCGAAAGGCGGGACAGGGTCCTATAATGGCTACACCTTC. Translation gives CSVAKGGTGSYNGYTF. The variable domain in full, completed from reference TRBV29-1 and TRBJ1-2, reads SAVISQKPSRDICQRGTSLTIQCQVDSQVTMMFWYRQQPGQSLTLIATANQGSEATYESGFVIDKFPISRPNLTFSTLTVSNMSPEDSSIYLCSVAKGGTGSYNGYTFGSGTRLTVV.